Each of the 30 T cell receptor beta chains below was sequenced from the same sample in a study of immune heterogeneity within non-small cell lung tumors. Genomic DNA from bulk tumor acted as the template, and roughly 0.55 ug was loaded per sample. In surgery, several biopsies were collected from each primary tumor at widely spaced sites. Their non-small cell lung cancer was newly diagnosed and untreated, and the patients underwent curative surgery. TCR beta CDR3 was amplified by multiplex PCR, first round around 10 cycles, 32 V and 13 J primers. Each CDR3 protein is one row after TCRdb ran MiXCR on the multiplex PCR reads. The data hold 9,000 to 13,000 distinct CDR3 sequences, with approximately 20% observed a single time. Source material: lung tumor tissue. Source of these receptors: a man aged 60 to 75 with non-small cell lung cancer.

The V call is TRBV5-1, the J call TRBJ1-1; D possibly corresponds to TRBD1 (6 bases). The V gene lost 2 bases and the J gene lost 6 bases, with 14 bases spanning the gap. Germline lookup yields CDR1 SGHRS and CDR2 YFSETQ. The length of the CDR3 is 14 residues. CDR3 DNA: TGCGCCAGCAGCTTTGTAGGGGGGCTCTCTGAAGCTTTCTTT. It codes for CASSFVGGLSEAFF.

This clonotype is deemed medium-sized. The chain employs TRBV30 and TRBJ1-3, with D tentatively TRBD1 (5 bases). V was shortened by 7 bases and J by 0 bases, with 16 bases between the two germline ends. In germline, CDR1 is GTSNPN, CDR2 SVGIG (reference sequence). The CDR3 covers 15 residues. The CDR3 bases are TGTGCCTCCACCCGCGGGGCGAGCTCTGGAAACACCATATATTTT. Its translation: CASTRGASSGNTIYF.

This clonotype was counted ten times or more. This chain joins TRBV3-1 and TRBJ1-1, with no clear D. Germline V lookup: CDR1 LGHDT, CDR2 YNNKEL (reference sequence). This CDR3 has 16 amino acids. Deletions cut 0 bases from V and 0 bases from J, with 11 bases between. The chain's CDR3 is CASSQDFGSLNTEAFF. The CDR3 region has the DNA TGTGCCAGCAGCCAAGATTTTGGCTCTTTGAACACTGAAGCTTTCTTT.

This clonotype was counted between two and nine times. The rearrangement uses TRBV6-1 and TRBJ2-6, with 8 bases matching TRBD1. The ends lost 7 bases at V and 2 bases at J; junction bases unmatched: 7. Germline lookup yields CDR1 MNHNS and CDR2 SASEGT. This CDR3 is 16 amino acids long. CDR3 in amino acids: CASNDRGTTGANVLTF. CDR3 nucleotides: TGTGCCAGCAATGACAGGGGAACAACTGGGGCCAACGTCCTGACTTTC.

About this clonotype: Here the CDR3 omits its conserved ending phenylalanine or tryptophan, so a read error is the likely source. V usage is TRBV27 and J usage is TRBJ1-1; 11 bases are a match to TRBD1. The CDR3 spans 14 residues. Germline CDR1 reads MNHEY; CDR2 reads SMNVEV (reference sequence). J lost 4 bases, V lost 6 bases, and 4 bases had no gene match. In DNA form, the CDR3 reads TGTGCCAGCAGGCGGACAGGGGGCGGCACTGAAGCTTTCCTT. Its translation is CASRRTGGGTEAFL.

The V and J genes are TRBV20-1 and TRBJ1-3, with TRBD1 matching 7 bases. V was pared by 5 bases and J by 4 bases, with 11 bases of the junction left unmatched. This CDR3 is built from 15 residues. Germline values: CDR1 DFQATT, CDR2 SNEGSKA (reference sequence). As DNA, the CDR3 is TGCAGTGCTGACCTGAAACAGGGGTGGGGAAACACCATATATTTT. This sequence encodes CSADLKQGWGNTIYF.

This clonotype has more than one count but fewer than ten. The chain links TRBV7-9 to TRBJ2-7, with D perhaps matching TRBD1 (6 bases). Trimming removed 3 bases from V and 6 bases from J, with 12 bases in between. Germline CDR1 is SEHNR and CDR2 is FQNEAQ (reference sequence). This CDR3 contains 13 residues. The CDR3 region has the DNA TGTGCCAGCAGCTTTCTACAGGGTGCCGAGCAGTACTTC. It translates to CASSFLQGAEQYF.

The rearrangement links TRBV5-1 to TRBJ2-7; D ambiguous. The germline V and J ends were trimmed by 10 bases and 0 bases, with 23 bases remaining between them. The CDR3 is 16 amino acids. The V gene's germline CDR1 is SGHRS and CDR2 YFSETQ. CDR3 region: CACDHRALIISYEQYF. The DNA for the CDR3 is TGCGCCTGCGACCACCGGGCCCTCATAATCTCCTACGAGCAGTACTTC.

This clonotype was found a few times. The CDR3 nucleotides read TGTGCCAGCTCACCAGGGGGCGGTCCGGTCTACGAGCAGTACTTC. This sequence encodes CASSPGGGPVYEQYF. The chain has TRBV18 and TRBJ2-7, with D tentatively TRBD1 (6 bases). Germline CDR1 and CDR2: KGHSH and LQKENI. This CDR3 is built from 15 residues. Between the trimmed V and J ends, which lost 2 bases and 3 bases, there was a span of 14 bases.

This clonotype was counted a few times. This may arise from a read error, as a much more abundant clone is one base away. The chain has TRBV5-1 and TRBJ1-2; D is unresolved. The CDR3 totals 15 residues. Per the germline V gene, CDR1 is SGHRS and CDR2 is YFSETQ. The V and J ends lost 0 bases and 8 bases respectively, with 17 bases between them. This chain's CDR3 is CASSLDVITTMGYTF. DNA for the CDR3: TGCGCCAGCAGCTTGGACGTCATCACTACTATGGGCTACACCTTC. The complete variable domain, with remaining parts taken from reference TRBV5-1 and TRBJ1-2, reads KAGVTQTPRYLIKTRGQQVTLSCSPISGHRSVSWYQQTPGQGLQFLFEYFSETQRNKGNFPGRFSGRQFSNSRSEMNVSTLELGDSALYLCASSLDVITTMGYTFGSGTRLTVV.

This clonotype is classed as medium-sized. The rearrangement joins TRBV30 to TRBJ1-2, with a possible D match to TRBD1 (5 bases). This CDR3 has 15 amino acids. Trimming cost V 2 bases and J 8 bases, with 21 bases left between them. Looked up from germline, CDR1 is GTSNPN and CDR2 is SVGIG (reference sequence). The CDR3, as DNA: TGTGCCTGGAGTAAGGGGCGGCAGGGCGTTGGAGGCTACACCTTC. Protein product: CAWSKGRQGVGGYTF.

Sample share makes this clonotype medium-sized (0.01 to 0.1%). The CDR3 loop is CASSEVAGGGTEAFF. The CDR3 nucleotides are TGTGCCAGCAGTGAAGTTGCAGGGGGGGGCACTGAAGCTTTCTTT. The rearrangement uses TRBV6-1 and TRBJ1-1; 7 positions match TRBD1. This CDR3 is 15 amino acids long. The trim removed 1 base at V and 4 bases at J, leaving 6 bases unmatched. Looked up from germline, CDR1 is MNHNS and CDR2 is SASEGT.

This clonotype is judged medium-sized. The V and J genes are TRBV7-2 and TRBJ1-2; D ambiguous. With 3 bases removed from V and 6 bases from J, the gap between germline ends came to 8 bases. This CDR3 comprises 12 residues. The V gene's germline CDR1 is SGHTA and CDR2 FQGNSA. The CDR3 DNA is TGTGCCAGCAGCTTCACCGACAATGGCTACACCTTC. Protein product: CASSFTDNGYTF.

This clonotype was recorded a few times. This rearrangement joins TRBV7-3 to TRBJ2-1; D may be TRBD2 (6 bases). Germline loops: CDR1 SGHTA, CDR2 FQGTGA. This CDR3 region has 16 residues. V was shortened by 1 base and J by 0 bases, with 10 bases between the two germline ends. The CDR3 sequence: CASSLSGMSSYNEQFF. Here the CDR3 DNA reads TGTGCCAGCAGCTTAAGCGGGATGAGCTCCTACAATGAGCAGTTCTTC.

This clonotype is medium-sized in the sample. The chain combines TRBV20-1 with TRBJ2-7; D not resolved. Trimming left V 0 bases short and J 3 bases short, with 15 bases between. The CDR3 covers 15 residues. From germline, CDR1 is DFQATT and CDR2 SNEGSKA (reference sequence). CDR3 DNA: TGCAGTGCTAGAGATCGGGCACGGCCCCTCTACGAGCAGTACTTC. Amino acids: CSARDRARPLYEQYF.

This clonotype has just a few counts. This chain uses TRBV9 with TRBJ2-3; 8 bases match TRBD2. Unmatched junction bases numbered 8, after V lost 3 bases and J lost 2 bases. This CDR3 region has 16 residues. Germline V gene data show CDR1 as SGDLS and CDR2 as YYNGEE. CDR3 coding DNA: TGTGCCAGCAGCGGCGGGGCGGGAGGCCCCACAGATACGCAGTATTTT. Protein product: CASSGGAGGPTDTQYF.

The CDR3 DNA is TGTGCCAGCTCACCCGGGACTAGCGGGAGGAGGTTGGAGACCCAGTACTTC. It translates to CASSPGTSGRRLETQYF. This chain links TRBV18 with TRBJ2-5, with TRBD2 matching 15 bases. The CDR3 runs 17 residues. Germline V lookup: CDR1 KGHSH, CDR2 LQKENI. Trimming removed 3 bases from V and 5 bases from J; junction bases left unmatched: 7.

This clonotype has just a few counts. The chain joins TRBV3-1 to TRBJ2-2; 7 bases fit TRBD2. The ends lost 2 bases at V and 6 bases at J; junction bases unmatched: 12. This CDR3 spans 17 amino acids. Germline values: CDR1 LGHDT, CDR2 YNNKEL (reference sequence). Here the CDR3 reads CASSQLLAPKGSGELFF. CDR3 DNA sequence: TGTGCCAGCAGCCAATTACTAGCGCCAAAAGGGTCCGGGGAGCTGTTTTTT.

This clonotype is medium-sized in the sample. The chain combines TRBV28 with TRBJ2-4, with TRBD2 identical over 9 bases. The CDR3 is made up of 17 amino acids. V dropped 3 bases and J dropped 6; count of bases not matched to a gene: 12. Germline loops: CDR1 MDHEN, CDR2 SYDVKM. The CDR3 DNA is TGTGCCAGCAGTTTCATTAGGCGGGAGGGCCGGGGAAACATTCAGTACTTC. Encoded protein: CASSFIRREGRGNIQYF.

This clonotype has only a few counts. The V and J genes are TRBV3-1 and TRBJ2-2; 10 bases are a match to TRBD2. Germline assignment: CDR1 LGHDT and CDR2 YNNKEL (reference sequence). With V trimmed by 5 bases and J by 6 bases, 9 bases remained unmatched. The CDR3 spans 16 residues. In nucleotides, the CDR3 is TGTGCCAGCAGCAATCCGCTAGCGGGAGTTTCCGGGGAGCTGTTTTTT. It translates to CASSNPLAGVSGELFF.

The table lists this clonotype with a few counts. The chain uses TRBV20-1 and TRBJ2-1; 8 nucleotides agree with TRBD2. The CDR3 is 15 residues long. The V gene's germline CDR1 is DFQATT and CDR2 SNEGSKA (reference sequence). V lost 3 bases and J lost 3; bases outside the gene matches: 7. Written as DNA, the CDR3 is TGCAGTGCTAGGGACGGGACTAGTCACTACAATGAGCAGTTCTTC. Translated, it gives CSARDGTSHYNEQFF.

A word on this clonotype: A read error is possible here, since a much larger clone lies one base away. V usage is TRBV3-1 and J usage is TRBJ1-2; D is possibly TRBD1 (5 bases). CDR1 and CDR2 from the germline V gene are LGHDT and YNNKEL (reference sequence). CDR3 size: 14 residues. V shed 6 bases and J shed 0 bases, with 11 bases lying between them. The CDR3 region is CASRRGRTNYGYTF. CDR3 nucleotides: TGTGCCAGCAGACGGGGACGGACTAACTATGGCTACACCTTC.

With respect to this clonotype: This may be a read error: a much more frequent sequence differs by one nucleotide. This sequence joins TRBV15 and TRBJ1-2; weak D call: TRBD1 (6 bases). Trimming left V 4 bases short and J 7 bases short, with 19 bases between. Germline V gene data show CDR1 as LNHNV and CDR2 as YYDKDF (reference sequence). The CDR3 covers 15 residues. CDR3 sequence (DNA): TGTGCCACCAGCATAGGGGAGGGACATGGGTCTGGCTACACCTTC. This translates into CATSIGEGHGSGYTF. The full variable domain, completed using reference TRBV15 and TRBJ1-2, is DAMVIQNPRYQVTQFGKPVTLSCSQTLNHNVMYWYQQKSSQAPKLLFHYYDKDFNNEADTPDNFQSRRPNTSFCFLDIRSPGLGDTAMYLCATSIGEGHGSGYTFGSGTRLTVV.

In its sample, this clonotype ranks as medium-sized. CDR3 bases: TGTGCCAGTAGTACGACAGGGCCGGCCACCGGGGAGCTGTTTTTT. Amino acids: CASSTTGPATGELFF. This chain uses TRBV19 with TRBJ2-2, with TRBD1 matching 7 bases. With V trimmed by 4 bases and J by 4 bases, 6 bases remained unmatched. CDR3 size: 15 residues. Germline CDR1 and CDR2: LNHDA and SQIVND (reference sequence).

By sample fraction, this clonotype is medium-sized. The chain employs TRBV2 and TRBJ2-7; D remains unclear. Germline V CDR1 and CDR2: SNHLY, FYNNEI. Trimming shortened V by 4 bases and J by 4 bases, and 5 bases separated the two germline ends. The CDR3 length is 11 residues. The CDR3 spells CASSGYYEQYF. The CDR3 coding sequence is TGTGCCAGCAGTGGTTATTACGAGCAGTACTTC.

This clonotype was counted many times. The rearrangement uses TRBV5-1 and TRBJ2-2, with no clear D. Germline CDR1 is SGHRS and CDR2 is YFSETQ. This CDR3 spans 14 amino acids. Trimming cost V 4 bases and J 0 bases, with 7 bases left between them. The CDR3 loop reads CASSVQTNTGELFF. The DNA of the CDR3 is TGCGCCAGCAGCGTTCAGACGAACACCGGGGAGCTGTTTTTT.

The V gene is TRBV5-1, the J gene TRBJ1-2; D is unclear. Looked up from germline, CDR1 is SGHRS and CDR2 is YFSETQ. CDR3 size: 15 residues. V shed 0 bases and J shed 2 bases, with 11 bases lying between them. Here the CDR3 reads CASSLDSGDNYGYTF. CDR3 coding DNA: TGCGCCAGCAGCTTGGATTCGGGTGACAACTATGGCTACACCTTC.

This clonotype was recorded a few times. The gene calls are TRBV11-3 and TRBJ2-7, with D perhaps TRBD2 (6 bases). The CDR3 sequence is 14 residues long. From germline, CDR1 is SGHNT and CDR2 YENEEA. V lost 5 bases to trimming and J lost 5 bases, with 16 bases between them. DNA of the CDR3: TGTGCCAGCAGCCTCTGGGGGAGGCCCGACGAGCAGTACTTC. Its translation is CASSLWGRPDEQYF.

By share, this clonotype counts as medium-sized (0.01 to 0.1%). V gene TRBV20-1 combines with J gene TRBJ1-2; no clear D. CDR3 length: 14 residues. The germline gives CDR1 DFQATT, CDR2 SNEGSKA (reference sequence). The germline V and J ends were trimmed by 1 base and 0 bases, with 9 bases remaining between them. CDR3 coding DNA: TGCAGTGCTAGAGGGACCGCTTCTAACTATGGCTACACCTTC. It codes for CSARGTASNYGYTF.

As concerns this clonotype: This may stem from a read error, because a much larger clone lies one nucleotide away. V and J are TRBV20-1 and TRBJ2-3, with unresolved D. Germline values: CDR1 DFQATT, CDR2 SNEGSKA (reference sequence). This CDR3 has 12 amino acids. The CDR3 region is CSAAAATDMQYF. The DNA for the CDR3 is TGCAGTGCTGCGGCAGCCACAGATATGCAGTATTTT.